The T cell receptor (beta chain) under discussion was sequenced for a study of blood T cell repertoires in COVID-19. On the study more broadly: From the United States, Italy and Spain came samples of acute and convalescent COVID-19. Sources were T cells, B-cell-depleted T cells, or PBMCs; the material itself was cDNA or gDNA.

Germline lookup yields CDR1 SGHAT and CDR2 FQNNGV. V lost 6 bases to trimming and J lost 2 bases, with 18 bases between them. This CDR3 comprises 16 residues. In the study's own analysis: Amplification of reference gene primers was used by the study to estimate nucleated cell counts. This table comes from immunoSEQ multiplex PCR, and its TCRdb copy is limited to in-frame clones, with some not included. D and trimming come from the DNA, and the V and J calls and clone size come from that table. The sample has more than 15,000 clones, 85% to 90% seen once. What was sequenced was peripheral blood. The V and J genes are TRBV11-2 and TRBJ2-3; TRBD2 is a possible D gene (6 bases). The receptor comes from a human donor with active COVID-19. The donor label of this sample is uncertain. The CDR3 DNA reads as TGTGCCAGCAGGGACCGACTAGGGCCCTACACAGATACGCAGTATTTT. Its protein product is CASRDRLGPYTDTQYF.